The TCR beta chain under discussion was sequenced for a study of T cell repertoires in aging, cancer and after chemotherapy. The germline V gene has CDR1 SGHNT and CDR2 YYREEE (reference sequence). The CDR3 contains 16 residues. Trimming pared 4 bases from V and 0 bases from J, leaving 13 bases between. Details on this clonotype: Its matching antigen is unknown.

The template was genomic DNA from peripheral blood, not RNA. A mixed TRB-A/B primer pool amplified rearranged TRB by multiplex touch-down PCR. Each CDR3 protein is one row after TCRdb ran MiXCR on the multiplex PCR reads. Here the sample spans roughly 10,000 distinct CDR3 sequences, roughly a quarter being singletons. Study findings and constraints: Age-matched healthy donors had significantly more diverse, less clonal blood TCR repertoires than untreated cancer patients.

Sequenced sample: blood. The sequence came from a human donor in good health. The chain has TRBV5-4 and TRBJ1-4; no definite D call. The chain's CDR3 is CASSPTPGATNEKLFF. The CDR3 DNA reads TGTGCCAGCAGCCCTACTCCGGGAGCAACTAATGAAAAACTGTTTTTT.